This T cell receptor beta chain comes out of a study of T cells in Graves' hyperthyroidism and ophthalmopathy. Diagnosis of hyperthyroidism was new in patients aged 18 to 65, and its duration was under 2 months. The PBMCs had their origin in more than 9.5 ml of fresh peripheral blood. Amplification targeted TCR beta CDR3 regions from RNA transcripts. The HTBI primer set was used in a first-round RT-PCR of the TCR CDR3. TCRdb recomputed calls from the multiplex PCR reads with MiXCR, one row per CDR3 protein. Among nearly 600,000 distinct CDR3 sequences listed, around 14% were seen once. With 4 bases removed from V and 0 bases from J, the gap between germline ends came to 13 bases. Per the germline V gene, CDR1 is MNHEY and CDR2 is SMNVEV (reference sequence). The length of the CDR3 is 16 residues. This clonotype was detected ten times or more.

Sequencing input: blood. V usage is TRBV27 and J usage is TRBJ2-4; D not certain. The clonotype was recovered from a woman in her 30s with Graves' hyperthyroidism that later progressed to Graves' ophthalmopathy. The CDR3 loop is CASSSLRTLAKNIQYF. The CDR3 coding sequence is TGTGCCAGCAGTTCCCTACGAACATTAGCCAAAAACATTCAGTACTTC.